A single sample gave rise to the 16 T cell receptor beta chains below, sequenced in a study of blood T cell repertoires in COVID-19. The method was immunoSEQ multiplex PCR; TCRdb's version includes in-frame clones alone and lacks a portion of them. Of 75,000 to 90,000 clones listed, over 80% are singletons. Source material: peripheral blood. Receptors originate from a human donor in a cohort sampled during active COVID-19.

This clone appeared a single time. V gene TRBV12-3 or TRBV12-4 combines with J gene TRBJ2-3; D is ambiguous. V was clipped by 6 bases and J by 5 bases, with 6 bases between them. The length of the CDR3 is 11 residues. The CDR3 region is CASSLVDTQYF. The CDR3 DNA sequence: TGTGCCAGCAGCCTAGTAGATACGCAGTATTTT.

V usage is TRBV28 and J usage is TRBJ1-5, with D unresolved. Germline CDR1 reads MDHEN; CDR2 reads SYDVKM. The CDR3 loop spans 15 amino acids. The V end was cut by 5 bases, the J end by 5 bases, with 16 bases between. The CDR3 reads CASSASDSHYQPQHF. The CDR3 nucleotides are TGTGCCAGCAGTGCAAGCGACTCACATTATCAGCCCCAGCATTTT. The full variable domain, its missing parts supplied by reference TRBV28 and TRBJ1-5, is DVKVTQSSRYLVKRTGEKVFLECVQDMDHENMFWYRQDPGLGLRLIYFSYDVKMKEKGDIPEGYSVSREKKERFSLILESASTNQTSMYLCASSASDSHYQPQHFGDGTRLSIL.

This clone was detected a few times. This chain uses TRBV23-1 with TRBJ1-5; no reliable D call. TRBV23-1 counts as an open reading frame of uncertain function. The V and J ends lost 0 bases and 2 bases respectively, with 14 bases between them. The CDR3 is 17 amino acids. The CDR3 coding sequence is TGCGCCAGCAGTCAATCACGCGGAGGGAGAGGCAATCAGCCCCAGCATTTT. It encodes CASSQSRGGRGNQPQHF.

For the CDR3, the DNA is TGTGCCAGCAGAGCGTCGGCGTTAGAAAAACTGTTTTTT. Its protein is CASRASALEKLFF. This sequence joins TRBV3-1 (or the pseudogene TRBV3-2) and TRBJ1-4; D not resolved. Germline V gene lookup returns CDR1 LGHDT and CDR2 YNNKEL (reference sequence). This CDR3 comprises 13 residues. Trimming stripped 6 bases from V and 8 bases from J, with 13 bases between.

The V gene is TRBV5-1, the J gene TRBJ2-3; 9 bases map to TRBD2. The CDR3 runs 15 residues. With V trimmed by 3 bases and J by 2 bases, 4 bases remained unmatched. Germline V lookup: CDR1 SGHRS, CDR2 YFSETQ. The DNA of the CDR3 is TGCGCCAGCAGCTGGGGACTAGCAAACACAGATACGCAGTATTTT. Its protein product is CASSWGLANTDTQYF.

V is TRBV24-1 and J is TRBJ1-1, with a possible D match to TRBD1 (6 bases). The V end was cut by 4 bases, the J end by 3 bases, with 14 bases between. This CDR3 has 15 residues. Germline V gene data show CDR1 as KGHDR and CDR2 as SFDVKD. In DNA, the CDR3 is TGTGCCACCAGTGACCCCAGGGGAGGGGACACTGAAGCTTTCTTT. Translated, it gives CATSDPRGGDTEAFF.

This clone was seen a handful of times. This sequence joins TRBV7-3 and TRBJ2-2; TRBD2 aligns across 14 bases. Germline V CDR1 and CDR2: SGHTA, FQGTGA. This CDR3 region has 18 residues. The V and J ends lost 5 bases and 4 bases, in that order; junction bases with no gene match: 9. DNA for the CDR3: TGTGCCAGCAGCCCCCCGGGACTAGCGGGGGCGTCCACCGGGGAGCTGTTTTTT. The encoded protein is CASSPPGLAGASTGELFF.

The rearrangement links TRBV3-1 (or the pseudogene TRBV3-2) to TRBJ1-3; TRBD1 is a possible D gene (5 bases). The CDR3 loop spans 12 amino acids. CDR1 LGHDT and CDR2 YNNKEL come from the germline V gene (reference sequence). V was cut by 4 bases and J by 9 bases, with 10 bases left in between. The CDR3 loop is CASSPGGSTIYF. CDR3 DNA: TGTGCCAGCAGCCCGGGGGGGTCCACCATATATTTT.

The rearrangement uses TRBV29-1 and TRBJ2-7, with D tentatively TRBD2 (6 bases). V was trimmed by 4 bases and J by 1 base, leaving 23 bases between them. This CDR3 comprises 17 residues. Germline V gene data show CDR1 as SQVTM and CDR2 as ANQGSEA. DNA of the CDR3: TGCAGCGTTGGGTCGCGGGGAATTCAATCCCGATCCTACGAGCAGTACTTC. Amino acids: CSVGSRGIQSRSYEQYF.

The chain recombines TRBV10-3 with TRBJ2-7; TRBD1 matches 8 bases. Germline V gene sequence: CDR1 ENHRY, CDR2 SYGVKD. After removal of 2 bases from V and 0 bases from J, the junction contained 3 bases not matched to a gene. CDR3 length: 15 residues. CDR3 DNA: TGTGCCATCAGTGAGGGGGACAGGTCCTCCTACGAGCAGTACTTC. Protein: CAISEGDRSSYEQYF.

CDR3: CASSLGQALGGETQYF. The CDR3 DNA reads TGTGCCAGCAGCTTAGGACAGGCCCTGGGTGGCGAGACCCAGTACTTC. The rearrangement joins TRBV5-5 to TRBJ2-5, with 7 nucleotides matching TRBD1. The CDR3 runs to 16 residues. The V gene end was trimmed by 2 bases and the J gene end by 5 bases; junction bases not matched to a gene: 12. CDR1 is SGHKS and CDR2 is YYEKEE in the germline V gene (reference sequence).

The chain couples TRBV5-4 to TRBJ1-1; 9 nucleotides line up with TRBD1. Germline values: CDR1 SGHNT, CDR2 YYREEE (reference sequence). The CDR3 contains 16 residues. Trimming cost V 4 bases and J 1 base; bases outside gene matches: 8. CDR3 residues: CASSRDLTGGNTEAFF. Written as DNA, the CDR3 is TGTGCCAGCAGCCGCGATCTGACAGGGGGGAACACTGAAGCTTTCTTT.

The chain has TRBV5-1 and TRBJ2-3; the D is unclear. Trimming left V 1 base short and J 2 bases short, with 11 bases between. The germline CDR1 and CDR2 sequences are SGHRS and YFSETQ. This CDR3 contains 15 residues. The chain's CDR3 is CASSLRNYHTDTQYF. CDR3 sequence (DNA): TGCGCCAGCAGCTTGCGGAACTACCACACAGATACGCAGTATTTT.

The chain is built from TRBV18 and TRBJ1-4; 7 bases are shared with TRBD1. CDR3 length equals 14 residues. The germline V gene has CDR1 KGHSH and CDR2 LQKENI. The J segment lost 3 bases and the V segment lost 6 bases, leaving 4 bases of the junction unmatched. The CDR3 reads CASSSDRANEKLFF. The CDR3 region has the DNA TGTGCCAGCTCTTCTGACAGGGCTAATGAAAAACTGTTTTTT.

The V and J genes are TRBV5-1 and TRBJ1-2, with 8 nucleotides matching TRBD1. Germline trimming cut 6 bases from V and 7 bases from J; bases unmatched to any gene: 11. Per the germline V gene, CDR1 is SGHRS and CDR2 is YFSETQ. The CDR3 extends over 14 amino acids. The CDR3 bases are TGCGCCAGCACCACATCGGACAGGGTGGGTGGCTACACCTTC. It is translated as CASTTSDRVGGYTF.

There are a few counts of this clone. CDR3 nucleotides: TGTGCCAGCAGTTCATCGCAGGATGCTAACTATGGCTACACCTTC. It codes for CASSSSQDANYGYTF. The rearrangement links TRBV2 to TRBJ1-2; no reliable D call. The V end lost 5 bases, the J end lost 0 bases, and 13 bases lay between the germline ends. Germline V gene lookup returns CDR1 SNHLY and CDR2 FYNNEI. The CDR3 runs to 15 residues.